The 2 T cell receptor beta chains in this list originate from one sample, sequenced in a study of Graves' ophthalmopathy and Graves' hyperthyroidism. The study amplified TCR beta CDR3 regions using RNA transcripts. The first-round RT-PCR employed HTBI primers together with the Qiagen OneStep RT-PCR kit. A multiplex PCR was then performed as the second round. TCRdb re-derived calls from the multiplex PCR reads in MiXCR, one entry per CDR3 protein. This table has some 520,000 distinct CDR3 sequences, approximately 14% appearing once. Sample: blood. The receptors stem from a young woman with Graves' ophthalmopathy.

This clonotype was seen more than once but under ten times. The chain combines TRBV3-1 with TRBJ1-2, with a possible D match to TRBD1 (6 bases). Germline CDR1 reads LGHDT; CDR2 reads YNNKEL (reference sequence). The CDR3 contains 15 residues. The V end lost 2 bases, the J end lost 4 bases, and 14 bases lay between the germline ends. CDR3 sequence: CASSQYTGSSYGYTF. The CDR3 DNA reads as TGTGCCAGCAGCCAATATACAGGGAGTTCCTATGGCTACACCTTC.

In this sample, this clonotype turned up many times. The J gene is TRBJ1-1, the V gene TRBV19, with 9 bases matching TRBD1. J gave up 0 bases and V 5 bases, and 7 bases lay outside the gene matches. The CDR3 totals 16 residues. The germline V gene encodes CDR1 LNHDA and CDR2 SQIVND (reference sequence). The CDR3 DNA is TGTGCCAGTAGTCTGGGGACAGGGATCATGAACACTGAAGCTTTCTTT. Encoded protein: CASSLGTGIMNTEAFF.